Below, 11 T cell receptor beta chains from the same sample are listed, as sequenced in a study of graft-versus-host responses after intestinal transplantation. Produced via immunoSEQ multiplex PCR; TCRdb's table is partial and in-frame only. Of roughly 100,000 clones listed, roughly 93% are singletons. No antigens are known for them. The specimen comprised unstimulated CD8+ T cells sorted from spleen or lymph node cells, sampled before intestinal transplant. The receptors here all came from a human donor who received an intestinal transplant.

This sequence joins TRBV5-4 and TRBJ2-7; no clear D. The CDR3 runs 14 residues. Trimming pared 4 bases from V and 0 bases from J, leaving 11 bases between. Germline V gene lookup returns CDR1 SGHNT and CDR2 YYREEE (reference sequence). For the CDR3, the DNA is TGTGCCAGCAGCCCGGACGGATTCTCCTACGAGCAGTACTTC. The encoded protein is CASSPDGFSYEQYF.

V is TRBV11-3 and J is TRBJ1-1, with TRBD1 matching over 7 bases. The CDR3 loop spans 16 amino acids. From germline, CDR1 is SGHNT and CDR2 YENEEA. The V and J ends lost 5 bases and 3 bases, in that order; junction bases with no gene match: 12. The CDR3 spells CASSPGGEQGDTEAFF. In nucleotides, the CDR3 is TGTGCCAGCAGCCCCGGAGGGGAGCAGGGGGACACTGAAGCTTTCTTT.

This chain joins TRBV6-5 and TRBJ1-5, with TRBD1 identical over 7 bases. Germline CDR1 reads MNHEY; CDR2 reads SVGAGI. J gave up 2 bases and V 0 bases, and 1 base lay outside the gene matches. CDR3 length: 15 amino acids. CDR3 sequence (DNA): TGTGCCAGCAGTTACTCTGGACAGGGCAATCAGCCCCAGCATTTT. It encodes CASSYSGQGNQPQHF.

CDR3 protein: CASSLDDGSYEQYF. The CDR3 DNA is TGCGCCAGCAGCTTGGATGACGGCTCCTACGAGCAGTACTTC. The chain carries TRBV5-1 and TRBJ2-7; D ambiguous. The CDR3 is 14 amino acids. Trimming took off 0 bases at V and 0 bases at J, with 7 bases between the two ends. Germline loops: CDR1 SGHRS, CDR2 YFSETQ.

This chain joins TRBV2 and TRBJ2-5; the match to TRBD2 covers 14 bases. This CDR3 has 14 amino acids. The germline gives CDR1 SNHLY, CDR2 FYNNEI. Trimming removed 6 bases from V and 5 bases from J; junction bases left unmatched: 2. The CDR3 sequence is CASRRTSGGETQYF. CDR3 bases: TGTGCCAGCAGAAGGACTAGCGGGGGGGAGACCCAGTACTTC.

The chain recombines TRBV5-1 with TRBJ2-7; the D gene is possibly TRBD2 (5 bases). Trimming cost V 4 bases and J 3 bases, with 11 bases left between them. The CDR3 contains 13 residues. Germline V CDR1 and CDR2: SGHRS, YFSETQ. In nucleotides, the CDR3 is TGCGCCAGCAGCATATCCGGGGTCTACGAGCAGTACTTC. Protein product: CASSISGVYEQYF. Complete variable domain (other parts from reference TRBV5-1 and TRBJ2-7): KAGVTQTPRYLIKTRGQQVTLSCSPISGHRSVSWYQQTPGQGLQFLFEYFSETQRNKGNFPGRFSGRQFSNSRSEMNVSTLELGDSALYLCASSISGVYEQYFGPGTRLTVT.

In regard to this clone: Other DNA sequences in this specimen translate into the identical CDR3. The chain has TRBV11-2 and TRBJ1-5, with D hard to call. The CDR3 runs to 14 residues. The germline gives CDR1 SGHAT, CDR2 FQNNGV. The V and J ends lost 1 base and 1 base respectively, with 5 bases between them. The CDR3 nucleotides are TGTGCCAGCAGCTTAGTCGGCAGCAATCAGCCCCAGCATTTT. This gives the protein CASSLVGSNQPQHF.

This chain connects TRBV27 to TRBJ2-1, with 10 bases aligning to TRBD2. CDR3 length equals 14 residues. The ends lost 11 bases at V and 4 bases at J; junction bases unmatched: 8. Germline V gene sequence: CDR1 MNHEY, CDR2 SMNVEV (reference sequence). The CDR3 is CAVAAGGTYNEQFF. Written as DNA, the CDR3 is TGTGCCGTGGCAGCGGGGGGGACTTACAATGAGCAGTTCTTC.

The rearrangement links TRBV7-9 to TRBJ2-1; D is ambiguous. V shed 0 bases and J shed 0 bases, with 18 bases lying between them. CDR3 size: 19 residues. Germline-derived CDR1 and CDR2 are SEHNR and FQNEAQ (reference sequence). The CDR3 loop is CASSLAYFQDGVSYNEQFF. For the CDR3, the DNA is TGTGCCAGCAGCTTAGCTTATTTCCAGGACGGAGTCTCCTACAATGAGCAGTTCTTC. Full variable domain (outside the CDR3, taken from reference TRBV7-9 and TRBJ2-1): DTGVSQNPRHKITKRGQNVTFRCDPISEHNRLYWYRQTLGQGPEFLTYFQNEAQLEKSRLLSDRFSAERPKGSFSTLEIQRTEQGDSAMYLCASSLAYFQDGVSYNEQFFGPGTRLTVL.

This CDR3 is CASSVAPGNEQYF. The CDR3 DNA reads TGTGCCAGCAGTGTGGCTCCCGGAAACGAGCAGTACTTC. The chain joins TRBV6-1 to TRBJ2-7; D gene ambiguous. Per germline, CDR1 MNHNS and CDR2 SASEGT. V lost 4 bases, J lost 5 bases, and 12 bases lay in between. The CDR3 is 13 residues long.

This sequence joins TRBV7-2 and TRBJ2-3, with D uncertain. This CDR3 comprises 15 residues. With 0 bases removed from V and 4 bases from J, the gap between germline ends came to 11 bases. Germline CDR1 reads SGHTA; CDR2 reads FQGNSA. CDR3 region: CASSLAPKEPDTQYF. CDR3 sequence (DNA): TGTGCCAGCAGCTTAGCACCCAAGGAGCCAGATACGCAGTATTTT.